This is a list of T cell receptor beta chains from one sample in a study of cytomegalovirus exposure and HLA in healthy donors. This table comes from immunoSEQ multiplex PCR, and its TCRdb copy is limited to in-frame clones, with some not included. The sample lists 60,000 to 90,000 clones, approximately 80% occurring once. What was sequenced was PBMCs. These receptors came from a man in his 70s in good health and CMV-seropositive. Both conserved end residues are part of each CDR3. The order of the fields is V gene, D gene, J gene, clone size, CDR3 protein, CDR3 DNA. A D gene is named only where the DNA matches it firmly. The size entry is marked missing in some rows and otherwise reads once, few, many or a size class.

>TRBV4-1|NA|TRBJ1-4|NA
CASSQLSPNEKLFF
TGCGCCAGCAGCCAACTTTCCCCTAATGAAAAACTGTTTTTT
>TRBV11-2|NA|TRBJ2-6|NA
CASSPLFSGANVLTF
TGTGCCAGCAGCCCCCTTTTCTCTGGGGCCAACGTCCTGACTTTC
>TRBV4-1|NA|TRBJ2-2|NA
CASSQDSGELFF
TGCGCCAGCAGCCAAGACTCCGGGGAGCTGTTTTTT
>TRBV10-3|NA|TRBJ2-1|NA
CATPRGSNEQFF
TGTGCCACCCCACGTGGGAGCAATGAGCAGTTCTTC
>TRBV6-5|TRBD1|TRBJ1-5|NA
CASRSDRDNQPQHF
TGTGCCAGCAGATCAGACAGGGACAATCAGCCCCAGCATTTT
>TRBV11-2|NA|TRBJ2-1|NA
CASSQTGYSYNEQFF
TGTGCCAGCAGCCAGACGGGATACTCCTACAATGAGCAGTTCTTC
>TRBV5-4|TRBD2|TRBJ2-1|few
CASSLEAGGFNEQFF
TGTGCCAGCAGCTTGGAAGCGGGAGGGTTCAATGAGCAGTTCTTC
>TRBV10-3|NA|TRBJ1-1|NA
CAISEKERTEAFF
TGTGCCATCAGTGAGAAGGAGAGGACTGAAGCTTTCTTT
>TRBV6-6|TRBD2|TRBJ2-7|once
CASSYVLASYEQYF
TGTGCCAGCAGTTACGTACTAGCGAGCTACGAGCAGTACTTC
>TRBV19|TRBD1|TRBJ1-5|NA
CASSLTGASNQPQHF
TGTGCCAGTAGCCTAACAGGGGCTAGCAATCAGCCCCAGCATTTT
>TRBV30|NA|TRBJ1-4|NA
CAWSVHSSNEKLFF
TGTGCCTGGAGTGTACACAGTTCTAATGAAAAACTGTTTTTT
>TRBV15|NA|TRBJ1-2|NA
CATSRDRGYGYTF
TGTGCCACCAGCAGAGATAGGGGCTATGGCTACACCTTC
>TRBV2|TRBD1|TRBJ1-2|NA
CASSEDREDGYTF
TGTGCCAGCAGTGAGGACAGGGAGGATGGCTACACCTTC
>TRBV28|NA|TRBJ1-5|NA
CASSTGIGRFNQPQHF
TGTGCCAGCAGCACGGGAATAGGGCGGTTCAATCAGCCCCAGCATTTT
>TRBV25-1|TRBD2|TRBJ2-2|once
CASRGGAGAVNTGELFF
TGTGCCAGCCGGGGGGGAGCGGGGGCCGTTAACACCGGGGAGCTGTTTTTT
>TRBV10-3|NA|TRBJ1-3|NA
CAITNDSGNTIYF
TGTGCCATCACTAATGACTCTGGAAACACCATATATTTT
>TRBV5-4|TRBD2|TRBJ2-1|NA
CASRAGGEVAGYNEQFF
TGTGCCAGCAGGGCGGGTGGGGAGGTAGCGGGATACAATGAGCAGTTCTTC
>TRBV30|NA|TRBJ2-7|few
CAWSVKGVSGEQYF
TGTGCCTGGAGTGTTAAAGGGGTTAGCGGCGAGCAGTACTTC
>TRBV7-9|NA|TRBJ2-7|once
CASSPRGGSRSYEQYF
TGTGCCAGCAGCCCCCGTGGGGGGAGTCGTTCCTACGAGCAGTACTTC
>TRBV7-9|NA|TRBJ1-1|few
CASSRGYTEAFF
TGTGCCAGCAGCCGGGGATACACTGAAGCTTTCTTT
>TRBV5-1|NA|TRBJ1-3|many
CASSPGDGRNTIYF
TGCGCCAGCAGCCCCGGGGATGGAAGAAACACCATATATTTT
>TRBV6-4|TRBD2|TRBJ2-1|NA
CASSDSGLAGAEEQFF
TGTGCCAGCAGTGACTCAGGACTAGCGGGAGCTGAAGAGCAGTTCTTC